The present T cell receptor (beta chain) was sequenced within a study of blood T cell repertoires in COVID-19. Across the whole study: Donors in the United States, Italy and Spain gave samples during acute or convalescent COVID-19. Sources were T cells, B-cell-depleted T cells, or PBMCs; the material itself was cDNA or gDNA.

Original methodology: Quantification of nucleated cells was approximated via reference gene primer amplification. The method was immunoSEQ multiplex PCR; TCRdb's version includes in-frame clones alone and lacks a portion of them. V and J calls and clone size follow that table, whereas D and trimming were derived from the DNA. The sample yields tens of thousands of clones, around 83% seen once. Trimming took 8 bases from V and 7 from J; bases not matched to a gene: 10. The length of the CDR3 is 14 residues. The germline CDR1 and CDR2 sequences are LNHDA and SQIVND (reference sequence). The chain has TRBV19 and TRBJ2-1, with 8 bases matching TRBD1. This clonotype originated in a woman between 70 and 85 years old in a cohort sampled during active COVID-19. Sequences were obtained from peripheral blood. The CDR3 sequence: CASVSGQGSNEQFF. In nucleotides, the CDR3 is TGTGCCAGTGTGTCCGGACAGGGTTCGAATGAGCAGTTCTTC.